The sequence of this T cell receptor beta chain was determined in a study of blood T cell repertoires in COVID-19. Background on the study: Samples taken during acute and convalescent COVID-19 were collected in the United States, Italy and Spain. Sources were T cells, B-cell-depleted T cells, or PBMCs; the material itself was cDNA or gDNA.

Germline V gene data show CDR1 as LGHDT and CDR2 as YNNKEL (reference sequence). Trimming left V 0 bases short and J 4 bases short, with 10 bases between. The CDR3 has 15 residues. Authors' processing steps: By means of reference gene primer amplification, nucleated cell counts were estimated. TCRdb's copy holds only in-frame clones and misses some; the assay was immunoSEQ multiplex PCR. D and trimming were read from the DNA, whereas the V and J calls and clone size are those reported in that table. This repertoire shows 150,000 to 200,000 clones, around 89% found once; its top ten account for roughly 4.7%.

Material for sequencing was peripheral blood. The chain links TRBV3-1 (or the pseudogene TRBV3-2) to TRBJ1-5; no reliable D call. The sequence was collected from a human donor in a cohort sampled during active COVID-19. The CDR3 loop reads CASSQDPQTNQPQHF. CDR3 bases: TGTGCCAGCAGCCAAGATCCACAGACAAATCAGCCCCAGCATTTT.